The count of the clone carrying this T cell receptor (beta chain) is one. TCRdb's copy holds only in-frame clones and misses some; the assay was immunoSEQ multiplex PCR. The data contain about 50,000 clones, approximately 87% of them seen just once; the ten biggest clones take up almost 6%. Between the trimmed V and J ends, which lost 7 bases and 1 base, there was a span of 7 bases. Germline V gene data show CDR1 as SGHRS and CDR2 as YFSETQ. This CDR3 region has 12 residues. The data originate from a study of blood T cell repertoires in COVID-19. Study in general: The samples span acute and convalescent COVID-19 from the United States, Italy and Spain. The analysed material was cDNA or gDNA that came from T cells, B-cell-depleted T cells, or PBMCs.

The receptor was derived from a woman aged 55-69 years with acute or convalescent COVID-19. Sequencing was done on a sample of peripheral blood. The chain is built from TRBV5-1 and TRBJ2-3; maybe TRBD1 (6 bases). The CDR3 DNA sequence: TGCGCCAGCCGGACAGGCACAGATACGCAGTATTTT. It specifies CASRTGTDTQYF.